This entry lists 30 T cell receptor beta chains sequenced from one sample in a study of early T cells in non-severe SARS-CoV-2 infection. MiXCR, run by TCRdb on the 5' RACE reads, gives a single entry per CDR3 protein. This sample has 75,000 to 80,000 distinct CDR3 sequences, with about a sixth found just once. Sequenced material: whole blood. The source is an adult who was a healthcare worker with PCR-confirmed SARS-CoV-2 infection or an uninfected control (not recorded which).

This clonotype was detected a few times. This sequence joins TRBV30 and TRBJ2-7; D ambiguous. The CDR3 runs 12 residues. V lost 2 bases to trimming and J lost 6 bases, with 11 bases between them. Germline assignment: CDR1 GTSNPN and CDR2 SVGIG (reference sequence). In nucleotides, the CDR3 is TGTGCCTGGAGTCCCGTGGCCCTCGAGCAGTACTTC. Amino acid sequence: CAWSPVALEQYF.

This chain joins TRBV6-6 and TRBJ2-7, with TRBD2 matching over 9 bases. The CDR3 has 14 amino acids. The trim removed 8 bases at V and 5 bases at J, leaving 10 bases unmatched. Looked up from germline, CDR1 is MNHNY and CDR2 is SVGAGI (reference sequence). CDR3 region: CASASAGGPDEQYF. DNA of the CDR3: TGTGCCAGCGCTTCTGCGGGGGGGCCGGACGAGCAGTACTTC.

This clonotype was counted at least ten times. The V and J genes are TRBV5-1 and TRBJ2-2; 7 bases line up with TRBD1. The CDR3 is made up of 17 amino acids. Germline assignment: CDR1 SGHRS and CDR2 YFSETQ. Trimming took 0 bases from V and 6 from J; bases not matched to a gene: 11. The DNA of the CDR3 is TGCGCCAGCAGCTTGGCCAAGGGGGCGCCCAGCGCCGGGGAGCTGTTTTTT. Residues: CASSLAKGAPSAGELFF.

This clonotype was recorded at least ten times. V and J are TRBV7-2 and TRBJ2-3; D is possibly TRBD2 (6 bases). This CDR3 comprises 15 residues. V lost 0 bases, J lost 2 bases, and 9 bases lay in between. CDR1 is SGHTA and CDR2 is FQGNSA in the germline V gene. The CDR3 loop is CASSLAGLNTDTQYF. In DNA form, the CDR3 reads TGTGCCAGCAGCTTAGCGGGACTGAACACAGATACGCAGTATTTT.

There are a few counts of this clonotype. V is TRBV2 and J is TRBJ2-1; 11 bases map to TRBD2. The V gene's germline CDR1 is SNHLY and CDR2 FYNNEI. The ends lost 4 bases at V and 7 bases at J; junction bases unmatched: 9. The CDR3 is made up of 16 amino acids. The CDR3 is CASSADSGGARNEQFF. The CDR3 DNA sequence: TGTGCCAGCAGTGCCGATAGCGGGGGGGCCCGGAATGAGCAGTTCTTC.

The chain joins TRBV12-3 or TRBV12-4 to TRBJ2-7; TRBD1 matches at 9 bases. CDR3 length equals 14 residues. Unmatched junction bases numbered 4, after V lost 5 bases and J lost 2 bases. The CDR3 is CASSHRGQTYEQYF. DNA of the CDR3: TGTGCCAGCAGTCACAGGGGGCAGACCTACGAGCAGTACTTC.

J is TRBJ2-5 and V is TRBV20-1, with TRBD2 as a possible D gene (5 bases). Germline CDR1 is DFQATT and CDR2 is SNEGSKA (reference sequence). V lost 6 bases and J lost 5, with 22 bases in between. This CDR3 is built from 15 residues. The CDR3: CSARVRGSSRETQYF. As DNA, the CDR3 is TGCAGTGCCCGGGTCCGAGGGAGTTCGCGGGAGACCCAGTACTTC.

The J gene is TRBJ1-5, the V gene TRBV29-1; no clear D. Germline CDR1 is SQVTM and CDR2 is ANQGSEA. V dropped 7 bases and J dropped 0 bases, with 7 bases sitting between them. The CDR3 covers 12 residues. CDR3 sequence reads: CSAGFSNQPQHF. The CDR3 DNA reads TGCAGCGCTGGTTTTAGCAATCAGCCCCAGCATTTT.

This clonotype was seen ten or more times. The CDR3 DNA is TGTGCCAGCAGTTACTCTCCAGCGGGCTACGAGCAGTACTTC. It translates to CASSYSPAGYEQYF. The gene calls are TRBV6-5 and TRBJ2-7, with D possibly being TRBD2 (6 bases). The CDR3 runs 14 residues. The germline gives CDR1 MNHEY, CDR2 SVGAGI. V lost 0 bases and J 3 bases, leaving 9 bases between the germline ends.

This chain connects TRBV5-1 to TRBJ2-7; the D call may be TRBD1 or TRBD2 (5 bases each). The germline CDR1 and CDR2 sequences are SGHRS and YFSETQ. V was clipped by 4 bases and J by 6 bases, with 14 bases between them. The CDR3 loop spans 13 amino acids. The CDR3 loop reads CASSIRELGEQYF. In DNA, the CDR3 is TGCGCCAGCAGCATCAGGGAGCTCGGCGAGCAGTACTTC. The whole variable domain, filled in from reference TRBV5-1 and TRBJ2-7, reads KAGVTQTPRYLIKTRGQQVTLSCSPISGHRSVSWYQQTPGQGLQFLFEYFSETQRNKGNFPGRFSGRQFSNSRSEMNVSTLELGDSALYLCASSIRELGEQYFGPGTRLTVT.

The J gene is TRBJ2-3, the V gene TRBV20-1; 9 bases are a match to TRBD2. The CDR3 is made up of 15 amino acids. Germline V gene data show CDR1 as DFQATT and CDR2 as SNEGSKA (reference sequence). With 5 bases clipped from V and 2 bases from J, the junction kept 8 bases outside the gene matches. For the CDR3, the DNA is TGCAGTGCTCCGCGAGCGGGGGGAATCACAGATACGCAGTATTTT. It translates to CSAPRAGGITDTQYF.

This clonotype was observed a handful of times. The J gene is TRBJ1-4, the V gene TRBV7-8; D gene unclear. Per germline, CDR1 SGHVS and CDR2 FQNEAQ. The CDR3 has 14 amino acids. Trimming cost V 5 bases and J 2 bases, with 9 bases left between them. DNA of the CDR3: TGTGCCAGCAGCCCGGTTGCTACTAATGAAAAACTGTTTTTT. This translates into CASSPVATNEKLFF.

The sample holds a few counts of this clonotype. This rearrangement joins TRBV12-2 to TRBJ2-7; the D call TRBD1 from the table was never checked on the DNA. TRBV12-2 is recorded as a pseudogene. This CDR3 spans 18 amino acids. CDR3 DNA: TGTGCAAGTCGCTTAGAGAAGGCGCCAGCGCCCTTCCCCTACGAGCAGTACTTC. This codes for CASRLEKAPAPFPYEQYF.

This chain links TRBV19 with TRBJ1-6, with D unresolved. The V and J ends lost 5 bases and 7 bases respectively, with 15 bases between them. The CDR3 is 15 amino acids. From germline, CDR1 is LNHDA and CDR2 SQIVND (reference sequence). CDR3 sequence: CASSSRGNVNSPLHF. The CDR3 DNA reads as TGTGCCAGTAGTTCCCGGGGAAATGTGAATTCACCCCTCCACTTT.

This clonotype was seen ten or more times. The J gene is TRBJ1-3, the V gene TRBV28; D call uncertain. The CDR3 sequence is 15 residues long. From germline, CDR1 is MDHEN and CDR2 SYDVKM. Trimming took off 7 bases at V and 0 bases at J, with 13 bases between the two ends. The CDR3 sequence is CASNPVRSSGNTIYF. In DNA form, the CDR3 reads TGTGCCAGCAACCCGGTCCGCTCCTCTGGAAACACCATATATTTT.

The table lists this clonotype with many counts. The gene calls are TRBV5-1 and TRBJ2-3; 7 nucleotides align to TRBD2. The J segment lost 2 bases and the V segment lost 4 bases, leaving 4 bases of the junction unmatched. The CDR3 has 14 residues. CDR1 is SGHRS, CDR2 YFSETQ, per germline. In DNA, the CDR3 is TGCGCCAGCAGCACACTAGCGCCCACAGATACGCAGTATTTT. Translated: CASSTLAPTDTQYF.

The V call is TRBV29-1, the J call TRBJ2-7; D is undetermined. V lost 6 bases, J lost 2 bases, and 8 bases lay in between. Looked up from germline, CDR1 is SQVTM and CDR2 is ANQGSEA. The CDR3 is 11 amino acids. The CDR3 bases are TGCAGCGTGGGCAGACCCTACGAGCAGTACTTC. The encoded protein is CSVGRPYEQYF.

In its sample, this clonotype was seen a few times. This rearrangement joins TRBV18 to TRBJ2-7; D gene ambiguous. In germline, CDR1 is KGHSH, CDR2 LQKENI. CDR3 size: 14 residues. V was cut by 4 bases and J by 4 bases, with 14 bases left in between. CDR3 nucleotides: TGTGCCAGCTCACTTACGGGCGTGGGGTACGAGCAGTACTTC. This encodes CASSLTGVGYEQYF.

This clonotype was observed a few times. The chain is built from TRBV20-1 and TRBJ1-5, with TRBD1 matching over 10 bases. The CDR3 runs 15 residues. Germline lookup yields CDR1 DFQATT and CDR2 SNEGSKA (reference sequence). Trimming cost V 4 bases and J 6 bases; bases outside gene matches: 9. For the CDR3, the DNA is TGCAGTGCTACTACCGGGACAGGGGAGAGTCAGCCCCAGCATTTT. As protein: CSATTGTGESQPQHF.

The chain has TRBV19 and TRBJ2-5; the D gene is possibly TRBD2 (7 bases). Trimming left V 1 base short and J 2 bases short, with 11 bases between. This CDR3 has 15 residues. Germline CDR1 is LNHDA and CDR2 is SQIVND (reference sequence). The CDR3 bases are TGTGCCAGTAGTATAGGCGGGGGCCATCAAGAGACCCAGTACTTC. This encodes CASSIGGGHQETQYF.

The chain uses TRBV10-1 and TRBJ2-3; 8 bases agree with TRBD1. This CDR3 is built from 18 residues. Germline V gene sequence: CDR1 WNHNN, CDR2 SYGVQD (reference sequence). Germline trimming cut 6 bases from V and 4 bases from J; bases unmatched to any gene: 18. The DNA for the CDR3 is TGCGCCAGCAGCGCGGACGGACAGGGAATTTTAAGCGCAGATACGCAGTATTTT. The encoded protein is CASSADGQGILSADTQYF.

This clonotype was counted between two and nine times. V usage is TRBV6-5 and J usage is TRBJ1-1; D unclear. Trimming removed 0 bases from V and 5 bases from J, with 4 bases in between. This CDR3 region has 12 residues. The germline V gene has CDR1 MNHEY and CDR2 SVGAGI. Written as DNA, the CDR3 is TGTGCCAGCAGTTACTCGTCAACTGAAGCTTTCTTT. As protein: CASSYSSTEAFF.

This clonotype was counted ten times or more. The CDR3 DNA follows: TGTGCCAGCAGCTCCTGGGGGGGGCGCACAGATACGCAGTATTTT. As protein: CASSSWGGRTDTQYF. The chain carries TRBV11-2 and TRBJ2-3, with D perhaps matching TRBD2 (7 bases). Trimming cost V 4 bases and J 1 base, with 12 bases left between them. This CDR3 contains 15 residues. The germline CDR1 and CDR2 sequences are SGHAT and FQNNGV. Filled out from reference TRBV11-2 and TRBJ2-3, the complete variable domain reads EAGVAQSPRYKIIEKRQSVAFWCNPISGHATLYWYQQILGQGPKLLIQFQNNGVVDDSQLPKDRFSAERLKGVDSTLKIQPAKLEDSAVYLCASSSWGGRTDTQYFGPGTRLTVL.

This clonotype came up many times. V is TRBV4-1 and J is TRBJ1-1, with 7 bases that match TRBD1. The trim removed 4 bases at V and 6 bases at J, leaving 14 bases unmatched. CDR1 is MGHRA, CDR2 YSYEKL, per germline. This CDR3 contains 16 residues. In nucleotides, the CDR3 is TGCGCCAGCAGCCTGAGACAGGGAGGTATTTGGGCTGAAGCTTTCTTT. Its protein product is CASSLRQGGIWAEAFF.

This clonotype has just a few counts. This chain uses TRBV6-5 with TRBJ2-7; D ambiguous. This CDR3 has 17 residues. Germline CDR1 is MNHEY and CDR2 is SVGAGI. Trimming left V 0 bases short and J 2 bases short, with 17 bases between. CDR3 residues: CASSYSGVSVLTYEQYF. CDR3 DNA sequence: TGTGCCAGCAGTTACTCGGGCGTATCAGTCCTTACCTACGAGCAGTACTTC.

In its sample, this clonotype was seen a few times. J is TRBJ2-7 and V is TRBV3-1; maybe TRBD1 (6 bases). Germline V gene sequence: CDR1 LGHDT, CDR2 YNNKEL (reference sequence). V was clipped by 3 bases and J by 6 bases, with 21 bases between them. CDR3 length: 16 residues. The chain's CDR3 is CASSQEMNRAGVEQYF. In DNA, the CDR3 is TGTGCCAGCAGCCAGGAGATGAACAGGGCTGGAGTCGAGCAGTACTTC.

This clonotype was detected only a few times. This chain links TRBV10-3 with TRBJ1-2; D is uncertain. Germline-derived CDR1 and CDR2 are ENHRY and SYGVKD. V shed 5 bases and J shed 6 bases, with 13 bases lying between them. The CDR3 extends over 13 amino acids. CDR3 nucleotides: TGTGCCATCAGTTTGATCGGATTGAATGGCTACACCTTC. Protein sequence: CAISLIGLNGYTF.

V usage is TRBV5-1 and J usage is TRBJ1-5, with 7 nucleotides matching TRBD1. The CDR3 is 15 residues long. V dropped 5 bases and J dropped 1; count of bases not matched to a gene: 6. Germline CDR1 SGHRS, CDR2 YFSETQ. The CDR3 loop reads CASSLTGSSNQPQHF. CDR3 bases: TGCGCCAGCAGTCTGACAGGGTCGAGCAATCAGCCCCAGCATTTT. The entire variable domain, with the rest obtained from reference TRBV5-1 and TRBJ1-5, is as follows: KAGVTQTPRYLIKTRGQQVTLSCSPISGHRSVSWYQQTPGQGLQFLFEYFSETQRNKGNFPGRFSGRQFSNSRSEMNVSTLELGDSALYLCASSLTGSSNQPQHFGDGTRLSIL.

The J gene is TRBJ1-1, the V gene TRBV7-6; D not resolved. The ends were cut back, 3 bases at V and 3 bases at J, with 8 bases in the middle. Germline CDR1 and CDR2: SGHVS and FNYEAQ. The CDR3 is 13 amino acids. The CDR3 loop reads CASSFQRYTEAFF. In DNA form, the CDR3 reads TGTGCCAGCAGCTTCCAACGATACACTGAAGCTTTCTTT.

The chain joins TRBV12-3 or TRBV12-4 to TRBJ2-7; 8 bases line up with TRBD2. The CDR3 covers 11 residues. Trimming cost V 10 bases and J 6 bases; bases outside gene matches: 5. This chain's CDR3 is CATAGGTEQYF. As DNA, the CDR3 is TGTGCCACCGCGGGGGGAACCGAGCAGTACTTC.